These 2 T cell receptor beta chains came from one sample sequenced in a study of control samples from healthy donors and cancer patients. Produced via immunoSEQ multiplex PCR; TCRdb's table is partial and in-frame only. The table lists approximately 170,000 clones, around 92% of them singletons. The sequenced sample consisted of blood. The receptors here all came from a woman aged 25 to 39 in good health.

The genes are TRBV13 and TRBJ2-3, with 13 positions matching TRBD2. The ends lost 5 bases at V and 1 base at J; junction bases unmatched: 3. Germline V gene data show CDR1 as PRHDT and CDR2 as FYEKMQ (reference sequence). The CDR3 is made up of 16 amino acids. Written as DNA, the CDR3 is TGTGCCAGCAGCCCCGGACTAGCGGGAGGCACAGATACGCAGTATTTT. Its protein is CASSPGLAGGTDTQYF. The whole variable domain, filled in from reference TRBV13 and TRBJ2-3, reads AAGVIQSPRHLIKEKRETATLKCYPIPRHDTVYWYQQGPGQDPQFLISFYEKMQSDKGSIPDRFSAQQFSDYHSELNMSSLELGDSALYFCASSPGLAGGTDTQYFGPGTRLTVL.

The rearrangement uses TRBV6-2 or TRBV6-3 and TRBJ2-6; D is possibly TRBD1 (5 bases). Between the trimmed V and J ends, which lost 5 bases and 0 bases, there was a span of 8 bases. The germline V gene has CDR1 MNHEY and CDR2 SVGEGT. This CDR3 comprises 15 residues. CDR3 loop: CASSHDSSGANVLTF. DNA of the CDR3: TGTGCCAGCAGTCACGACAGCTCTGGGGCCAACGTCCTGACTTTC.